A single sample gave rise to the 8 T cell receptor beta chains below, sequenced in a study of blood T cells in healthy people across ages. For the second PCR, which ran for roughly 7 to 11 cycles, a sample-barcoded 5' primer and a J-beta primer mix were used. One entry per CDR3 protein results from TCRdb running MiXCR on the 5' RACE reads. This table has 1.2 million to 1.5 million distinct CDR3 sequences, about 43% appearing once. The sample consisted of blood. The source of these receptors is a young woman in good health.

The CDR3 DNA reads TGTGCCAGCAGCCGGGACTTCTTCGAGAATGAGCAGTTCTTC. It specifies CASSRDFFENEQFF. The chain joins TRBV12-3 or TRBV12-4 to TRBJ2-1, with D maybe TRBD2 (6 bases). The CDR3 has 14 residues. Trimming left V 6 bases short and J 7 bases short, with 16 bases between.

In its sample, this clonotype was seen many times. The CDR3 nucleotides are TGTGCCAGCAGCCGACTAGCGGGAGACGAGTTCTTC. It is translated as CASSRLAGDEFF. The rearrangement links TRBV3-1 to TRBJ2-1; 12 bases are a match to TRBD2. The trim removed 4 bases at V and 14 bases at J, leaving 3 bases unmatched. This CDR3 is built from 12 residues. Germline V CDR1 and CDR2: LGHDT, YNNKEL (reference sequence).

V and J are TRBV5-1 and TRBJ2-1; the match to TRBD1 covers 10 bases. In germline, CDR1 is SGHRS, CDR2 YFSETQ. V trimming: 4 bases; J trimming: 8 bases; junction bases outside the gene matches: 6. This CDR3 contains 14 residues. The CDR3 DNA is TGCGCCAGCAGCACGGACAGGGGGAGATATGAGCAGTTCTTC. This translates into CASSTDRGRYEQFF.

The chain joins TRBV5-1 to TRBJ2-7; TRBD1 aligns across 11 bases. This CDR3 contains 15 residues. The J segment lost 5 bases and the V segment lost 1 base, leaving 5 bases of the junction unmatched. Per the germline V gene, CDR1 is SGHRS and CDR2 is YFSETQ. This chain's CDR3 is CASSLRTGGQDEQYF. CDR3 in DNA: TGCGCCAGCAGCTTGCGGACAGGGGGCCAGGACGAGCAGTACTTC.

This clonotype was detected only a few times. This rearrangement joins TRBV11-2 to TRBJ2-1; D gene uncertain. Germline lookup yields CDR1 SGHAT and CDR2 FQNNGV. The CDR3 is 16 amino acids. The V gene lost 3 bases and the J gene lost 0 bases, with 12 bases spanning the gap. The CDR3 DNA reads TGTGCCAGCAGCTTTACTGATCCTAACTCCTACAATGAGCAGTTCTTC. It translates to CASSFTDPNSYNEQFF.

This clonotype has only a few counts. J is TRBJ1-5 and V is TRBV6-1, with a possible D match to TRBD1 (5 bases). The germline gives CDR1 MNHNS, CDR2 SASEGT. V was pared by 1 base and J by 6 bases, with 10 bases between. The CDR3 sequence is 14 residues long. CDR3 sequence reads: CASSEGGPFQPQHF. CDR3 nucleotides: TGTGCCAGCAGTGAAGGGGGCCCCTTTCAGCCCCAGCATTTT.

The V gene is TRBV30, the J gene TRBJ2-7; a possible D gene is TRBD2 (5 bases). V was cut by 2 bases and J by 6 bases, with 5 bases left in between. The CDR3 totals 10 residues. Germline assignment: CDR1 GTSNPN and CDR2 SVGIG (reference sequence). CDR3 coding DNA: TGTGCCTGGAGTCGGGGCGAGCAGTACTTC. Translating it yields CAWSRGEQYF. Complete variable domain (other parts from reference TRBV30 and TRBJ2-7): SQTIHQWPATLVQPVGSPLSLECTVEGTSNPNLYWYRQAAGRGLQLLFYSVGIGQISSEVPQNLSASRPQDRQFILSSKKLLLSDSGFYLCAWSRGEQYFGPGTRLTVT.

This sequence joins TRBV6-5 and TRBJ1-2; D call uncertain. The CDR3 contains 16 residues. From germline, CDR1 is MNHEY and CDR2 SVGAGI. Deletions cut 0 bases from V and 4 bases from J, with 15 bases between. The CDR3 nucleotides read TGTGCCAGCAGTTACTCGGTGCCTCGGGAGGGCTATGGCTACACCTTC. Its protein product is CASSYSVPREGYGYTF.